The rows below give T cell receptor beta chains drawn from one sample of a study of CD8 T cells in ankylosing spondylitis. TCRdb reprocessed the 5' RACE reads with MiXCR, giving one entry per CDR3 protein. The table has about 240,000 distinct CDR3 sequences, roughly 8.6% seen once. Sequencing was carried out using blood, either unsorted or a sorted T cell fraction (not recorded which). These receptors came from a male donor with ankylosing spondylitis or in good health (not recorded which). Both conserved end residues are part of each CDR3. D genes are given only for firm matches. Size values are once, few and many counts, or a class for expanded clones, and some rows have none.

TRBV27,TRBD2,many,14,TRBJ2-1,TGTGCCAGCAGTTTGCTAGCGGGAGTTGGCGAGCAGTTCTTC,CASSLLAGVGEQFF
TRBV20-1,NA,many,13,TRBJ2-3,TGCAGTGCTAGAGATTCGGGGGTGAATACGCAGTATTTT,CSARDSGVNTQYF
TRBV18,NA,NA,14,TRBJ1-3,TGTGCCAGTTCCGACAGCAGCTCTGGAAACACCATATATTTT,CASSDSSSGNTIYF
TRBV6-1,NA,NA,15,TRBJ1-1,TGTGCCAGCAGTCATCACGACAGCGACGGCACTGAAGCTTTCTTT,CASSHHDSDGTEAFF
TRBV4-3,NA,many,15,TRBJ1-1,TGCGCCAGCAGCCAAGAGGTTACAGTCAACACTGAAGCTTTCTTT,CASSQEVTVNTEAFF
TRBV20-1,NA,NA,17,TRBJ2-7,TGCAGTGCACAATTCGGGGACACTTATCCGGGAAACTACGAGCAGTACTTC,CSAQFGDTYPGNYEQYF
TRBV5-4,NA,NA,16,TRBJ2-5,TGTGCCAGCAGCCGAGGGGCTAGCGAGAGAAAGGAGACCCAGTACTTC,CASSRGASERKETQYF
TRBV20-1,TRBD2,many,16,TRBJ2-1,TGCAGTGCTCTGTACTCGGCTAGCGGGAAGTACAATGAGCAGTTCTTC,CSALYSASGKYNEQFF
TRBV7-8,NA,many,14,TRBJ2-6,TGTGCCAGCAGGTCAGGGTCTGGGGCCAACGTCCTGACTTTC,CASRSGSGANVLTF
TRBV7-8,NA,few,17,TRBJ1-5,TGTGCCAGCAGCTTAGCGGTTTGGGAAGGTAGCAATCAGCCCCAGCATTTT,CASSLAVWEGSNQPQHF
TRBV7-2,NA,many,12,TRBJ2-1,TGTGCCAGCAGCTTGACCGGTTTGGAGCAGTTCTTC,CASSLTGLEQFF
TRBV27,NA,many,15,TRBJ1-2,TGTGCCAGCAGCCAGAGGGCCATCGTTAACTATGGCTACACCTTC,CASSQRAIVNYGYTF
TRBV5-1,NA,many,15,TRBJ1-6,TGCGCCAGCAGCTTGAGGGAGGGACCAAATTCACCCCTCCACTTT,CASSLREGPNSPLHF
TRBV7-9,NA,NA,14,TRBJ2-1,TGTGCCAGCAGCTCCAGACAGGAGTACAATGAGCAGTTCTTC,CASSSRQEYNEQFF
TRBV6-5,TRBD2,many,15,TRBJ2-1,TGTGCCAGCAGTTACTGGACTAGGCCGGGCAATGAGCAGTTCTTC,CASSYWTRPGNEQFF
TRBV7-9,NA,few,17,TRBJ1-3,TGTGCCAGCATTAGGGCGGGCCAGGACTACTCTGGAAACACCATATATTTT,CASIRAGQDYSGNTIYF
TRBV5-1,NA,many,12,TRBJ1-1,TGCGCCAGCAGTCCCAGGGGCGCTGAAGCTTTCTTT,CASSPRGAEAFF
TRBV20-1,NA,few,13,TRBJ1-1,TGCAGTGCTATAGATTTCCGGGGTGCTGAAGCTTTCTTT,CSAIDFRGAEAFF
TRBV20-1,TRBD2,many,15,TRBJ2-7,TGCAGTGCTAGAAAGACTAGCGGGGGGGCATACGAGCAGTACTTC,CSARKTSGGAYEQYF
TRBV12-3/TRBV12-4,TRBD1,NA,14,TRBJ2-7,TGTGCCAGCAGTTTGAAGGGGGCCTCAGGCGAGCAGTACTTC,CASSLKGASGEQYF
TRBV7-9,NA,many,15,TRBJ2-6,TGTGCCAGCAGCTTAGGTCTCTCTGGGGCCAACGTCCTGACTTTC,CASSLGLSGANVLTF
TRBV6-5,NA,few,15,TRBJ2-3,TGTGCCAGCAGTTACGACGCGCGGGCGGGAGATACGCAGTATTTT,CASSYDARAGDTQYF
TRBV20-1,TRBD2,many,13,TRBJ2-1,TGCAGTGCTGTCGGACTAGCGGGGAATGAGCAGTTCTTC,CSAVGLAGNEQFF
TRBV6-1,NA,many,14,TRBJ2-2,TGTGCCAGCAACCCGGGACTGACCACCGGGGAGCTGTTTTTT,CASNPGLTTGELFF
TRBV12-3/TRBV12-4,NA,NA,15,TRBJ1-2,TGTGCCAGCAAACAACAGGGCCCGTCTAACTATGGCTACACCTTC,CASKQQGPSNYGYTF
TRBV29-1,NA,many,13,TRBJ2-5,TGCAGCGTTGGAAATCGTTCTAAGGAGACCCAGTACTTC,CSVGNRSKETQYF
TRBV20-1,TRBD1,few,15,TRBJ2-5,TGCAGTGCTAGAGATATCGACAGGGGGCGGGAGACCCAGTACTTC,CSARDIDRGRETQYF
TRBV7-2,NA,few,14,TRBJ1-4,TGTGCCAGCAGTCGCCGGATAGCTAATGAAAAACTGTTTTTT,CASSRRIANEKLFF
TRBV7-9,NA,many,16,TRBJ1-4,TGTGCCAGCAGCGCCCGGGAACAGGGAGTGGGTGAAAAACTGTTTTTT,CASSAREQGVGEKLFF
TRBV12-3/TRBV12-4,TRBD1,few,17,TRBJ2-1,TGTGCCAGCAGTTTAAGTGCCCAGGGGGCAGAGTCCAATGAGCAGTTCTTC,CASSLSAQGAESNEQFF
TRBV12-3/TRBV12-4,NA,many,13,TRBJ1-1,TGTGCCAGCAGTTGGAGCGGGGCGACTGAAGCTTTCTTT,CASSWSGATEAFF
TRBV20-1,TRBD2,many,15,TRBJ2-5,TGCAGTGCCCCCTGGACTAGCGTCAGGGGGGAGACCCAGTACTTC,CSAPWTSVRGETQYF
TRBV20-1,TRBD1,NA,14,TRBJ2-1,TGCAGTGCGGGCGAGGGGGCGGGCTACAATGAGCAGTTCTTC,CSAGEGAGYNEQFF
TRBV28,NA,many,16,TRBJ2-7,TGTGCCAGCAGTCTCTATATGGGGACGAGCTCCTACGAGCAGTACTTC,CASSLYMGTSSYEQYF
TRBV5-1,TRBD2,NA,16,TRBJ2-7,TGCGCCAGCAGGTCCTCCGGGACTAGCGGATACTACGAGCAGTACTTC,CASRSSGTSGYYEQYF
TRBV4-3,NA,few,15,TRBJ1-2,TGCGCCAGCAGCCAAGCGGGCAGGTCTGGCTATGGCTACACCTTC,CASSQAGRSGYGYTF
TRBV20-1,TRBD1,many,15,TRBJ1-5,TGCAGTGCTAGGAGACAGGGGAACTGGGGTCAGCCCCAGCATTTT,CSARRQGNWGQPQHF
TRBV28,NA,NA,14,TRBJ2-5,TGTGCCAGTGGGCCCCCCAGGAGCCAAGAGACCCAGTACTTC,CASGPPRSQETQYF
TRBV29-1,NA,many,15,TRBJ1-1,TGCAGCGCCCCCGGGTCGTTAAATCCAGGCACTGAAGCTTTCTTT,CSAPGSLNPGTEAFF
TRBV27,NA,few,14,TRBJ1-2,TGTGCCAGCAGTTTGGAGGGGCCTAACTATGGCTACACCTTC,CASSLEGPNYGYTF
TRBV5-1,TRBD2,many,16,TRBJ2-3,TGCGCCAGCAGCTTAGCGGGGGCCCTTAGCACAGATACGCAGTATTTT,CASSLAGALSTDTQYF